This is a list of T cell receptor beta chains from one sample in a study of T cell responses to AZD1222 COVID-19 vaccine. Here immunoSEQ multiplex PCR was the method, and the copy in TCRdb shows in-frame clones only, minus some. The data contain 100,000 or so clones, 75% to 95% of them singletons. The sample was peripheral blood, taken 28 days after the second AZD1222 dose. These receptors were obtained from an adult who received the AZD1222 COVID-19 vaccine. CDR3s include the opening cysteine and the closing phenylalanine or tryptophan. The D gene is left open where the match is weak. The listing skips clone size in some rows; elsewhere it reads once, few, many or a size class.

CDR3 DNA: TGTGCCAGCTCACCAACAGCCAATGAGCAGTTCTTC
CDR3 protein: CASSPTANEQFF
clone size: -
J gene: TRBJ2-1
D gene: -
V gene: TRBV18

CDR3 DNA: TGTGCCAGCAGCTTGGGACAGGGGATGTCACCCCTCCACTTT
CDR3 protein: CASSLGQGMSPLHF
clone size: -
J gene: TRBJ1-6
D gene: TRBD1
V gene: TRBV7-9

CDR3 DNA: TGTGCTAGTGGTTTACTGAAAGGGGGTCCCGCGGCCCAGCATTTT
CDR3 protein: CASGLLKGGPAAQHF
clone size: -
J gene: TRBJ1-5
D gene: -
V gene: TRBV12-5

CDR3 DNA: TGTGCCGGGAGCGGCAAGGGGACGTCGGTGGCTGGCTACACCTTC
CDR3 protein: CAGSGKGTSVAGYTF
clone size: -
J gene: TRBJ1-2
D gene: -
V gene: TRBV30

CDR3 DNA: TGTGCCAGCAGCAAATGGAGGGATGTCGGATCCTACGAGCAGTACTTC
CDR3 protein: CASSKWRDVGSYEQYF
clone size: -
J gene: TRBJ2-7
D gene: -
V gene: TRBV21-1

CDR3 DNA: TGTGCCAGCAGCCAGACGACAGGGGCTTCAAACATTCAGTACTTC
CDR3 protein: CASSQTTGASNIQYF
clone size: -
J gene: TRBJ2-4
D gene: TRBD1
V gene: TRBV7-9

CDR3 DNA: TGTGCCAGCACCCCCTCCCTTATTAGCGGGGAATACAATGAGCAGTTCTTC
CDR3 protein: CASTPSLISGEYNEQFF
clone size: -
J gene: TRBJ2-1
D gene: TRBD2
V gene: TRBV28

CDR3 DNA: TGTGCCAGCAGTGCCAGGGTTTCCTATGGCTACACCTTC
CDR3 protein: CASSARVSYGYTF
clone size: -
J gene: TRBJ1-2
D gene: -
V gene: TRBV12-3/TRBV12-4

CDR3 DNA: TGCAGCGTTTCTGTGGCGAGTGAGACCCAGTACTTC
CDR3 protein: CSVSVASETQYF
clone size: -
J gene: TRBJ2-5
D gene: -
V gene: TRBV29-1

CDR3 DNA: TGTGCCAGCTCACCGATAGTGGGCGCTACCAAAAACATTCAGTACTTC
CDR3 protein: CASSPIVGATKNIQYF
clone size: -
J gene: TRBJ2-4
D gene: -
V gene: TRBV18

CDR3 DNA: TGTGCCAGCAGCCTTTCGGGGAGCGTGCAGTACAATGAGCAGTTCTTC
CDR3 protein: CASSLSGSVQYNEQFF
clone size: -
J gene: TRBJ2-1
D gene: -
V gene: TRBV5-5

CDR3 DNA: TGCGCCAGCAGCCCGGAGGTCCTTAATTCACCCCTCCACTTT
CDR3 protein: CASSPEVLNSPLHF
clone size: -
J gene: TRBJ1-6
D gene: -
V gene: TRBV5-1

CDR3 DNA: TGTGCCAGCAGTTACCGGGGCAGGAACCGCGAAAAACTGTTTTTT
CDR3 protein: CASSYRGRNREKLFF
clone size: -
J gene: TRBJ1-4
D gene: -
V gene: TRBV6-5

CDR3 DNA: TGTGCCAGCAGCCTTACTCAGGGGCCAGATACGCAGTATTTT
CDR3 protein: CASSLTQGPDTQYF
clone size: -
J gene: TRBJ2-3
D gene: -
V gene: TRBV6-5

CDR3 DNA: TGTGCCAGCAGGTTTCTGGGGTCGGATTCACCCCTCCACTTT
CDR3 protein: CASRFLGSDSPLHF
clone size: -
J gene: TRBJ1-6
D gene: -
V gene: TRBV27

CDR3 DNA: TGTGCCAGCTCACCACCGGGAGGGAACACTGAAGCTTTCTTT
CDR3 protein: CASSPPGGNTEAFF
clone size: -
J gene: TRBJ1-1
D gene: -
V gene: TRBV18

CDR3 DNA: TGTGCCAGCAGTTTATCACAGCAGCCCACAGATACGCAGTATTTT
CDR3 protein: CASSLSQQPTDTQYF
clone size: -
J gene: TRBJ2-3
D gene: -
V gene: TRBV27

CDR3 DNA: TGTGCCAGCAGCTTAGATGGAGAGCAGTACTTC
CDR3 protein: CASSLDGEQYF
clone size: -
J gene: TRBJ2-7
D gene: -
V gene: TRBV7-9

CDR3 DNA: TGTGCCAGTAGAGGGACCCGGGGGTACTACAATGAGCAGTTCTTC
CDR3 protein: CASRGTRGYYNEQFF
clone size: -
J gene: TRBJ2-1
D gene: -
V gene: TRBV19

CDR3 DNA: TGTGCCAGCAGCTTGCCAGGGGGAATCGGCTACACCTTC
CDR3 protein: CASSLPGGIGYTF
clone size: once
J gene: TRBJ1-2
D gene: TRBD1
V gene: TRBV5-4

CDR3 DNA: TGTGCCAGCAGTTGGACAGAAAATGAAAAACTGTTTTTT
CDR3 protein: CASSWTENEKLFF
clone size: -
J gene: TRBJ1-4
D gene: -
V gene: TRBV27

CDR3 DNA: TGTGCCAGCAGTGGCAAACTTAGCAATCAGCCCCAGCATTTT
CDR3 protein: CASSGKLSNQPQHF
clone size: -
J gene: TRBJ1-5
D gene: -
V gene: TRBV28

CDR3 DNA: TGTGCCAGCAGCTTCATGACTAGCGGGGGCGTCACCGGGGAGCTGTTTTTT
CDR3 protein: CASSFMTSGGVTGELFF
clone size: -
J gene: TRBJ2-2
D gene: TRBD2
V gene: TRBV7-9

CDR3 DNA: TGTGCCAGCTCACCTACAGGGGAGACCTACGAGCAGTACTTC
CDR3 protein: CASSPTGETYEQYF
clone size: -
J gene: TRBJ2-7
D gene: TRBD1
V gene: TRBV18

CDR3 DNA: TGTGCCTGGAGTGTACGATTCACCGGGGAGCTGTTTTTT
CDR3 protein: CAWSVRFTGELFF
clone size: -
J gene: TRBJ2-2
D gene: -
V gene: TRBV30

CDR3 DNA: TGTGCCAGCAGCTTGGTGCCCGGCGGGGAGCTGTTTTTT
CDR3 protein: CASSLVPGGELFF
clone size: -
J gene: TRBJ2-2
D gene: -
V gene: TRBV5-6